This T cell receptor beta chain was recovered during a study of blood T cells in healthy people across ages. Study conclusions and caveats: Roughly linear age-related decline in beta diversity appeared, significant by age approximately 43.

The junction had 5 bases not matched to a gene; V was cut back by 4 bases and J by 7 bases. Per germline, CDR1 SGDLS and CDR2 YYNGEE. This CDR3 contains 13 residues. Through a sample-barcoded 5' primer and a J-beta primer mix, a second PCR was run for roughly 6 to 12 cycles. TCRdb redid the calling of the 5' RACE reads with MiXCR, one entry per CDR3 protein. The sample contains approximately 780,000 distinct CDR3 sequences, around 24% of which appear only once. This clonotype was counted at least ten times. Its target is not known. This sample was shared with a second study, whose subject was T cells of mothers and their children. Per that paper: Three healthy Caucasian mothers and their six children were the donors. Related and unrelated pairs show similar thymic shaping of TCR recombination output. Overlap in related mother-child pairs always slightly exceeded unrelated pairs, never significantly.

The source of this sequence is a boy aged 5-17 years in good health. Sequenced sample: blood. This rearrangement joins TRBV9 to TRBJ2-7; 10 nucleotides match TRBD2. The CDR3: CASSPQAGGEQYF. The CDR3, as DNA: TGTGCCAGCAGCCCTCAAGCGGGGGGGGAGCAGTACTTC.